The 17 T cell receptor beta chains below come from one sample, sequenced in a study of T cells after yellow fever vaccination. MiXCR, run by TCRdb on the 5' RACE reads, gives a single entry per CDR3 protein. Of around 110,000 distinct CDR3 sequences listed, around 8% were seen once; the top ten hold roughly 27%. The specimen was CD8+ T cells sorted from PBMCs, collected 45 days after the yellow fever booster vaccination. The receptors shown here come from a man younger than 40 who received the YFV17D yellow fever vaccine.

The rearrangement joins TRBV27 to TRBJ2-3; D remains ambiguous. The V end was cut by 2 bases, the J end by 1 base, with 10 bases between. Germline V lookup: CDR1 MNHEY, CDR2 SMNVEV (reference sequence). The CDR3 is 15 amino acids. The CDR3 loop is CASSLAVSGTDTQYF. CDR3 coding DNA: TGTGCCAGCAGTTTAGCGGTGTCTGGCACAGATACGCAGTATTTT.

This clonotype appeared many times. The rearrangement uses TRBV12-3 or TRBV12-4 and TRBJ2-1; a weak D match, TRBD2 (5 bases). This CDR3 contains 13 residues. The V end was cut by 8 bases, the J end by 4 bases, with 12 bases between. CDR3 nucleotide sequence: TGTGCCAGCCCTGGGAGCAGGTACAATGAGCAGTTCTTC. Protein: CASPGSRYNEQFF.

In regard to this clonotype: A much larger clone lies a single base off, so this may be a read error. CDR3 amino acids: CSVALTSFGELFF. The CDR3, as DNA: TGCAGCGTCGCCTTGACTTCTTTCGGGGAGCTGTTTTTT. This chain joins TRBV29-1 and TRBJ2-2; no firm D call. The CDR3 is made up of 13 amino acids. Germline V CDR1 and CDR2: SQVTM, ANQGSEA. The ends were cut back, 6 bases at V and 7 bases at J, with 15 bases in the middle.

The chain has TRBV27 and TRBJ2-6; D is uncertain. The CDR3 runs to 17 residues. Trimming took off 9 bases at V and 4 bases at J, with 22 bases between the two ends. Germline CDR1 reads MNHEY; CDR2 reads SMNVEV (reference sequence). The CDR3 is CASTARSFSRGANVLTF. The CDR3 nucleotides read TGTGCCAGTACTGCGCGATCGTTCTCTCGGGGGGCCAACGTCCTGACTTTC.

CDR3 DNA: TGTGCCAGCAGCTTTGGGACAGGGGGCCAGTATGGCTACACCTTC. This translates into CASSFGTGGQYGYTF. The gene calls are TRBV5-6 and TRBJ1-2, with TRBD1 matching over 12 bases. Germline CDR1 SGHDT, CDR2 YYEEEE. This CDR3 region has 15 residues. Trimming took 2 bases from V and 5 from J; bases not matched to a gene: 4. Combining the CDR3 with reference TRBV5-6 and TRBJ1-2 gives the whole variable domain DAGVTQSPTHLIKTRGQQVTLRCSPKSGHDTVSWYQQALGQGPQFIFQYYEEEERQRGNFPDRFSGHQFPNYSSELNVNALLLGDSALYLCASSFGTGGQYGYTFGSGTRLTVV.

There are many counts of this clonotype. V and J are TRBV10-2 and TRBJ2-5, with D tentatively TRBD1 (5 bases). CDR3 length: 11 amino acids. Trimming shortened V by 3 bases and J by 8 bases, and 7 bases separated the two germline ends. CDR1 is WSHSY and CDR2 is SAAADI in the germline V gene. The chain's CDR3 is CASSDWGTQYF. In DNA form, the CDR3 reads TGCGCCAGCAGTGATTGGGGCACCCAGTACTTC.

This clonotype was recorded at least ten times. The J gene is TRBJ2-1, the V gene TRBV29-1, with TRBD1 matching over 9 bases. The CDR3 extends over 14 amino acids. The germline CDR1 and CDR2 sequences are SQVTM and ANQGSEA. J gave up 4 bases and V 3 bases, and 4 bases lay outside the gene matches. Here the CDR3 reads CSVEPGQGYNEQFF. Here the CDR3 DNA reads TGCAGCGTTGAGCCGGGACAGGGTTACAATGAGCAGTTCTTC.

Ten or more counts support this clonotype. CDR3 sequence (DNA): TGCGCCAGCAGCCGGAACAGGGGGTCCTACGAGCAGTACTTC. It yields the protein CASSRNRGSYEQYF. V usage is TRBV4-3 and J usage is TRBJ2-7, with TRBD1 identical over 8 bases. The J segment lost 1 base and the V segment lost 4 bases, leaving 3 bases of the junction unmatched. The germline CDR1 and CDR2 sequences are LGHNA and YSLEER. This CDR3 has 14 amino acids.

This clonotype appeared many times. The gene calls are TRBV29-1 and TRBJ2-2; no clear D gene. Germline V gene sequence: CDR1 SQVTM, CDR2 ANQGSEA. Trimming removed 4 bases from V and 4 bases from J, with 4 bases in between. The CDR3 loop spans 11 amino acids. CDR3 residues: CSVVGTGELFF. CDR3 DNA sequence: TGCAGCGTTGTCGGCACCGGGGAGCTGTTTTTT.

This clonotype turned up a few times. The V gene is TRBV7-9, the J gene TRBJ2-5; tentative D call: TRBD2 (6 bases). The CDR3 has 15 residues. V gave up 5 bases and J gave up 5 bases, with 18 bases separating them. Germline V gene lookup returns CDR1 SEHNR and CDR2 FQNEAQ (reference sequence). The CDR3 bases are TGTGCCAGCAGCCTAGTCGACGGGGCGGGGGAGACCCAGTACTTC. Protein: CASSLVDGAGETQYF.

This clonotype has a handful of counts. V gene TRBV7-8 combines with J gene TRBJ2-2, with D tentatively TRBD2 (6 bases). This CDR3 region has 15 residues. From germline, CDR1 is SGHVS and CDR2 FQNEAQ. Deletions cut 2 bases from V and 0 bases from J, with 7 bases between. The chain's CDR3 is CASSLKRANTGELFF. The CDR3 DNA is TGTGCCAGCAGCTTAAAGCGGGCGAACACCGGGGAGCTGTTTTTT.

This chain links TRBV28 with TRBJ2-5; maybe TRBD2 (6 bases). The germline V gene encodes CDR1 MDHEN and CDR2 SYDVKM. The ends were cut back, 10 bases at V and 3 bases at J, with 15 bases in the middle. CDR3 length: 13 residues. The CDR3 spells CAKSWEVEETQYF. CDR3 DNA sequence: TGTGCCAAGTCGTGGGAGGTTGAAGAGACCCAGTACTTC.

This clonotype was observed many times. The chain joins TRBV7-2 to TRBJ2-1, with 12 bases fitting TRBD2. Trimming at V came to 4 bases and at J to 7 bases, leaving 5 bases not matched to a gene. Germline loops: CDR1 SGHTA, CDR2 FQGNSA. This CDR3 has 15 residues. CDR3 DNA: TGTGCCAGCAGCTACGCCGGGACTAGCGGGAATGAGCAGTTCTTC. Amino acids: CASSYAGTSGNEQFF.

This clonotype has ten or more counts. The V and J genes are TRBV7-9 and TRBJ1-3, with D possibly matching TRBD1 (6 bases). This CDR3 has 14 residues. V was trimmed by 5 bases and J by 5 bases, leaving 13 bases between them. Germline V gene data show CDR1 as SEHNR and CDR2 as FQNEAQ (reference sequence). The CDR3 loop is CASSVSGVRNTIYF. For the CDR3, the DNA is TGTGCCAGCAGCGTATCAGGGGTTAGAAACACCATATATTTT. Complete variable domain (other parts from reference TRBV7-9 and TRBJ1-3): DTGVSQNPRHKITKRGQNVTFRCDPISEHNRLYWYRQTLGQGPEFLTYFQNEAQLEKSRLLSDRFSAERPKGSFSTLEIQRTEQGDSAMYLCASSVSGVRNTIYFGEGSWLTVV.

This clonotype has ten or more counts. The rearrangement joins TRBV6-1 to TRBJ2-1; the D is unclear. From germline, CDR1 is MNHNS and CDR2 SASEGT. The ends were cut back, 3 bases at V and 7 bases at J, with 16 bases in the middle. The CDR3 covers 15 residues. The CDR3 sequence: CASSDRVPRINEQFF. In nucleotides, the CDR3 is TGTGCCAGCAGTGACCGGGTCCCACGGATAAATGAGCAGTTCTTC.

This clonotype was seen only a few times. This chain links TRBV7-9 with TRBJ1-6, with D hard to call. The V gene's germline CDR1 is SEHNR and CDR2 FQNEAQ (reference sequence). The CDR3 extends over 13 amino acids. Trimming removed 4 bases from V and 10 bases from J, with 11 bases in between. In DNA, the CDR3 is TGTGCCAGCAGCTCCGGGCCCGGGTCACCCCTCCACTTT. Translating it yields CASSSGPGSPLHF.

Turning to this clonotype: Given a much more abundant clone one base away, this may be a read error. This chain links TRBV20-1 with TRBJ2-1; 8 bases are a match to TRBD2. The CDR3 has 14 residues. CDR1 DFQATT and CDR2 SNEGSKA come from the germline V gene (reference sequence). After removal of 2 bases from V and 5 bases from J, the junction contained 5 bases not matched to a gene. Here the CDR3 reads CSARLAGYHNEQFF. CDR3 DNA sequence: TGCAGTGCTAGACTAGCGGGTTACCACAATGAGCAGTTCTTC.